This TCR beta chain was retrieved from a study of T cell responses to AZD1222 COVID-19 vaccine. This clone was detected a few times. Using immunoSEQ multiplex PCR, the repertoire was profiled, and TCRdb retains in-frame clones only, with some absent. The top ten hold less than 2.5% of the sample, which has approximately 100,000 clones, 70% to 90% seen once. Germline CDR1 and CDR2: MNHNS and SASEGT. V trimming: 1 base; J trimming: 2 bases; junction bases outside the gene matches: 1. The CDR3 is 15 residues long. The TCR was taken from an adult who received the AZD1222 COVID-19 vaccine. The gene calls are TRBV6-1 and TRBJ2-1; 8 nucleotides agree with TRBD2. Sequences were derived from peripheral blood, sampled 28 days after the second AZD1222 dose. CDR3 residues: CASSEGAGAYNEQFF. DNA of the CDR3: TGTGCCAGCAGTGAAGGAGCGGGAGCCTACAATGAGCAGTTCTTC.